The source of this TCR beta chain is a study of monozygotic twins with inflammatory bowel disease. Findings and limits, study-wide: Researchers report that IBD patients shared fewer clonotypes with others than healthy twins, especially amid disease activity. Immunosuppressive treatment differences may have increased patient repertoire variability.

Of note for this clonotype: The antigen remains unidentified.

Input per TCR library consisted of approximately 3,500 ng of total RNA. Template switching added UMIs carrying a 6-nucleotide sample barcode. No DNA is given; TCRdb re-called the 5' RACE reads and lists each CDR3 protein once. This table lists about 450,000 distinct CDR3 sequences. The CDR3 runs to 15 residues. Germline-derived CDR1 and CDR2 are KGHDR and SFDVKD. This sequence was found in a human donor with ulcerative colitis or Crohn's disease, or a healthy co-twin of an affected twin (not recorded which). The rearrangement joins TRBV24-1 to TRBJ2-5; TCRdb's assignment of TRBD1 cannot be checked, as there is no DNA. Sequencing was carried out using blood. The CDR3 region is CATSDRGTVQETQYF.